These 9 T cell receptor beta chains were sequenced from one sample in a study of T cells in women clearing cervical HPV infection. Using immunoSEQ multiplex PCR, the repertoire was profiled, and TCRdb retains in-frame clones only, with some absent. Here the sample table reports tens of thousands of clones. The sample was blood buffy coat. These receptors were collected from a woman aged 18-70 years with a cervical HPV16 infection that either progressed to CIN3+ or cleared (not recorded which).

As concerns this clone: Sequencing ends 3 residues short of the CDR3 end; the germline J gene provides the rest. The chain is built from TRBV7-9 and TRBJ1-2, with a possible D match to TRBD1 (5 bases). The germline V gene encodes CDR1 SEHNR and CDR2 FQNEAQ (reference sequence). This CDR3 comprises 15 residues. The CDR3 spells CASSLHAPSEGDYTF. Incomplete CDR3 DNA: TGTGCCAGCAGCTTACACGCACCCTCCGAAGGGGAC.

With respect to this clone: The sequenced fragment ends 3 residues before the CDR3 boundary, so the rest is inferred from the germline J gene. This chain connects TRBV9 to TRBJ2-3; 7 bases match TRBD2. CDR3 length: 15 amino acids. Looked up from germline, CDR1 is SGDLS and CDR2 is YYNGEE. The CDR3: CASSDRAGSQETQYF. The covered CDR3 bases are TGTGCCAGCAGCGATAGAGCGGGGTCGCAAGAGACG.

A remark on this clone: The read comes to an end 3 residues before the CDR3 does, leaving the germline J gene to fill in the end. V gene TRBV7-3 combines with J gene TRBJ2-2, with a tentative D call TRBD1 (5 bases). Germline CDR1 and CDR2: SGHTA and FQGTGA. The V end lost 6 bases, the J end lost 6 bases, and 11 bases lay between the germline ends. The CDR3 extends over 13 amino acids. The DNA read from the CDR3 is TGTGCCAGCAGTCCCACCAGGGCCGGGGAG. Translating gives CASSPTRAGE. The CDR3 in its entirety is CASSPTRAGELFF. Combining the CDR3 with reference TRBV7-3 and TRBJ2-2 gives the whole variable domain GAGVSQTPSNKVTEKGKYVELRCDPISGHTALYWYRQSLGQGPEFLIYFQGTGAADDSGLPNDRFFAVRPEGSVSTLKIQRTERGDSAVYLCASSPTRAGELFFGEGSRLTVL.

Notes on this clone: The CDR3 end falls 3 residues outside the read, so it is completed with the germline J gene. This rearrangement joins TRBV10-3 to TRBJ2-7; 7 bases agree with TRBD1. The germline V gene has CDR1 ENHRY and CDR2 SYGVKD. V lost 4 bases, J lost 5 bases, and 11 bases stayed unmatched. The CDR3 spans 15 residues. Incomplete CDR3 DNA: TGTGCCATCAGTGGTGGGGACAGTAAGATCGACGAG. Encoded protein: CAISGGDSKIDE. From start to end, the CDR3 is CAISGGDSKIDEQYF.

The CDR3 loop is CASSRSRGLYPRDYGYTF. The sequenced CDR3 bases are TGTGCCAGCAGTCGATCTAGAGGTCTATATCCCCGGGACTATGGC. The J gene is TRBJ1-2, the V gene TRBV28, with no clear D. The read terminates 3 residues before the CDR3 end, so the remaining end is supplied by the germline J gene. V was shortened by 5 bases and J by 3 bases, with 25 bases between the two germline ends. The CDR3 contains 18 residues. Germline lookup yields CDR1 MDHEN and CDR2 SYDVKM.

As regards this clone: Read coverage stops 3 residues before the CDR3 terminus; the germline J gene supplies the remainder. The V and J genes are TRBV30 and TRBJ2-1, with 10 nucleotides matching TRBD1. V lost 4 bases to trimming and J lost 7 bases; unmatched junction nucleotides: 16. CDR1 and CDR2 (germline): GTSNPN, SVGIG (reference sequence). The CDR3 has 17 residues. The CDR3 bases that were read are TGTGCCTGGAACACAGTCCGGGACAGGGGCGGTTTGAATGAG. It yields the protein CAWNTVRDRGGLNE. The full CDR3 sequence reads CAWNTVRDRGGLNEQFF.

In regard to this clone: From the germline J gene comes the end of the CDR3, since the read stops 3 residues before it. The chain couples TRBV10-3 to TRBJ2-1; possible D gene TRBD2, 7 bases. V lost 5 bases to trimming and J lost 0 bases, with 20 bases between them. The CDR3 has 18 amino acids. Germline CDR1 is ENHRY and CDR2 is SYGVKD. The sequenced CDR3 bases are TGTGCCATCAGTCCCAAAGGGGGGGGCAGGGGCTCCTACAATGAG. It yields the protein CAISPKGGGRGSYNE. The full CDR3 is CAISPKGGGRGSYNEQFF.

Remarks on this clone: The read ends 3 residues early relative to the CDR3; the germline J gene fills the gap. V is TRBV2 and J is TRBJ1-4, with D perhaps matching TRBD1 (6 bases). CDR3 size: 16 residues. From germline, CDR1 is SNHLY and CDR2 FYNNEI. CDR3 sequence reads: CASSEGGGRTNSPLFF. Partial CDR3 DNA: TGTGCCAGCAGTGAGGGGGGGGGCAGGACAAATTCACCA.

Comments on this clone: The read terminates 3 residues before the CDR3 end, so the remaining end is supplied by the germline J gene. The V gene is TRBV20-1, the J gene TRBJ2-2, with no clear D. The CDR3 length is 12 residues. Trimming removed 1 base from V and 8 bases from J, with 8 bases in between. CDR1 DFQATT and CDR2 SNEGSKA come from the germline V gene (reference sequence). The sequenced CDR3 bases are TGCAGTGCTAGAGGTTACCTAGGGGAG. It translates to CSARGYLGE. The whole CDR3 region reads CSARGYLGELFF.